These 12 T cell receptor beta chains were sequenced from one sample in a study of naive and memory T cell subsets. An oligonucleotide containing a UMI was ligated to the 3' end of TCR cDNA. Amplification of ligated cDNA took four PCR rounds with SP2 and nested alpha and beta constant primers. Each CDR3 protein is one row after TCRdb ran MiXCR on the 5' RACE reads. The sample lists 48,000 or so distinct CDR3 sequences, approximately 4.5% occurring once. Receptors originate from a female donor in good health.

This clonotype was counted ten times or more. V usage is TRBV20-1 and J usage is TRBJ2-1; perhaps TRBD2 as D (6 bases). Trimming removed 2 bases from V and 6 bases from J, with 20 bases in between. The germline CDR1 and CDR2 sequences are DFQATT and SNEGSKA (reference sequence). The CDR3 consists of 16 residues. The CDR3 loop is CSARFPRAGRVNEQFF. The CDR3 DNA follows: TGCAGTGCTAGATTTCCAAGAGCGGGTCGGGTCAATGAGCAGTTCTTC.

There are many counts of this clonotype. The rearrangement links TRBV24-1 to TRBJ2-5; weak D call: TRBD1 (5 bases). The CDR3 has 13 amino acids. V lost 9 bases, J lost 4 bases, and 14 bases lay in between. Germline V gene data show CDR1 as KGHDR and CDR2 as SFDVKD. The CDR3 coding sequence is TGTGCCACCTCACCAGGGTTCGGAGAGACCCAGTACTTC. The encoded protein is CATSPGFGETQYF.

This clonotype was detected ten times or more. V and J are TRBV4-1 and TRBJ2-4; 7 nucleotides line up with TRBD2. Germline loops: CDR1 MGHRA, CDR2 YSYEKL. The CDR3 has 16 amino acids. J was trimmed by 6 bases and V by 1 base; bases with no gene match: 9. The CDR3 region has the DNA TGCGCCAGCAGCCAAGTCCTCGGACTAGATGTAAACATTCAGTACTTC. Residues: CASSQVLGLDVNIQYF.

This clonotype appeared a few times. The rearrangement uses TRBV6-1 and TRBJ2-6, with D tentatively TRBD2 (7 bases). Trimming removed 6 bases at V and 4 bases at J, with 16 bases between. Germline V gives CDR1 MNHNS, CDR2 SASEGT. This CDR3 region has 16 residues. In nucleotides, the CDR3 is TGTGCCAGCAGAGAGGGGGGGAACGTGGGGGCCAACGTCCTGACTTTC. Its translation: CASREGGNVGANVLTF.

This clonotype was counted ten times or more. This rearrangement joins TRBV7-2 to TRBJ1-4; the D gene is possibly TRBD1 (6 bases). Germline V gives CDR1 SGHTA, CDR2 FQGNSA. The CDR3 is 15 amino acids. V was shortened by 6 bases and J by 4 bases, with 15 bases between the two germline ends. The CDR3 loop reads CASRGMDSRNEKLFF. The CDR3 DNA reads TGTGCCAGCAGGGGGATGGACAGCCGTAATGAAAAACTGTTTTTT.

The chain employs TRBV5-1 and TRBJ2-2; the D gene is possibly TRBD2 (6 bases). The CDR3 has 15 amino acids. Germline assignment: CDR1 SGHRS and CDR2 YFSETQ. The ends were cut back, 3 bases at V and 0 bases at J, with 9 bases in the middle. CDR3 coding DNA: TGCGCCAGCAGCTCGGGACTCGCGAACACCGGGGAGCTGTTTTTT. Translating gives CASSSGLANTGELFF.

This clonotype was counted at least ten times. The chain combines TRBV20-1 with TRBJ2-7, with 11 bases aligning to TRBD1. This CDR3 has 14 amino acids. Germline V CDR1 and CDR2: DFQATT, SNEGSKA (reference sequence). V trimming: 1 base; J trimming: 6 bases; junction bases outside the gene matches: 5. The CDR3 here is CSARVGTGGIEQYF. CDR3 in DNA: TGCAGTGCTAGAGTAGGGACAGGGGGGATCGAGCAGTACTTC.

Points on this clonotype: This may be a read error: a much more frequent sequence differs by one nucleotide. The chain couples TRBV7-2 to TRBJ1-5; 10 nucleotides match TRBD1. This CDR3 has 16 amino acids. Germline values: CDR1 SGHTA, CDR2 FQGNSA. J was trimmed by 6 bases and V by 5 bases; bases with no gene match: 10. DNA of the CDR3: TGTGCCAGCAGCCAATTCCGGGACAGGGGCTCTCAGCCCCAGCATTTT. It is translated as CASSQFRDRGSQPQHF.

The chain is built from TRBV12-3 or TRBV12-4 and TRBJ2-3; possible D gene TRBD1, 6 bases. The CDR3 sequence is 20 residues long. The V gene lost 5 bases and the J gene lost 0 bases, with 27 bases spanning the gap. The CDR3 region is CASSINRWDNRNPSTDTQYF. CDR3 sequence (DNA): TGTGCCAGCAGTATCAATCGCTGGGACAACCGAAATCCTAGCACAGATACGCAGTATTTT.

This clonotype has ten or more counts. The V and J genes are TRBV6-6 and TRBJ1-5, with D maybe TRBD1 (6 bases). Between the trimmed V and J ends, which lost 5 bases and 6 bases, there was a span of 17 bases. The CDR3 covers 15 residues. The germline V gene encodes CDR1 MNHNY and CDR2 SVGAGI (reference sequence). CDR3 in DNA: TGTGCCAGCAGTCCTCCCCGACAGGAGGGTCAGCCCCAGCATTTT. Residues: CASSPPRQEGQPQHF.

This clonotype was seen a few times. The chain carries TRBV6-2 or TRBV6-3 and TRBJ1-5; D is undetermined. Trimming left V 4 bases short and J 2 bases short, with 12 bases between. CDR3 length equals 15 residues. Germline assignment: CDR1 MNHEY and CDR2 SVGEGT. In nucleotides, the CDR3 is TGTGCCAGCAGTTTTTTCGGGTCGGGCAATCAGCCCCAGCATTTT. Its translation: CASSFFGSGNQPQHF.

This clonotype was counted at least ten times. The J gene is TRBJ2-6, the V gene TRBV13; D gene uncertain. The CDR3 is 16 residues long. Deletions cut 5 bases from V and 1 base from J, with 12 bases between. CDR1 and CDR2 from the germline V gene are PRHDT and FYEKMQ (reference sequence). The CDR3 loop is CASSPGVASGANVLTF. In nucleotides, the CDR3 is TGTGCCAGCAGCCCAGGCGTCGCGTCTGGGGCCAACGTCCTGACTTTC.